This T cell receptor (beta chain) was obtained from a study of neurological immune-mediated disorders. Study overall: Multiple sclerosis patients numbering around 35 comprised approximately 30 relapsing-remitting and 3 secondary progressive patients. General study points: Phylogenetic grouping assigned the repertoires of 18 of 34 multiple sclerosis patients to a single related-CDR3 cluster, representing a possible signature.

V was shortened by 2 bases and J by 3 bases, with 11 bases between the two germline ends. The CDR3 has 13 amino acids. CDR1 and CDR2 (germline): DFQATT, SNEGSKA (reference sequence). From 15-18 subjects, over 170 million TCR-beta sequences were obtained in each sequencing run. TCRdb reprocessed the 5' RACE reads via MiXCR and lists one record per CDR3 protein. The data show about 120,000 distinct CDR3 sequences, with about 3.2% seen just once and over 1% held by the top ten. This clonotype appeared many times. Its antigen remains unidentified. This chain uses TRBV20-1 with TRBJ2-7; D may match TRBD1 or TRBD2 (6 bases each). This TCR was recovered from a woman aged 25-40 years with multiple sclerosis. The sequencing sample was made of PBMCs. CDR3 amino acids: CSARRGVDYEQYF. CDR3 sequence (DNA): TGCAGTGCTAGAAGGGGGGTGGACTACGAGCAGTACTTC.